This is a list of T cell receptor beta chains from one sample in a study of CD8 T cells in Susac syndrome. Via MiXCR, TCRdb re-called the immunoSEQ multiplex PCR reads, giving one row per CDR3 protein. The repertoire holds some 57,000 distinct CDR3 sequences, with just over 90% as singletons. The sequenced sample was CD8+ T cells from PBMCs. Source of these receptors: a human donor in good health. Both conserved end residues are trimmed from each CDR3.

V: TRBV9
J: TRBJ2-7
CDR3: ASSVAGGVSYEQY

V: TRBV29-1
J: TRBJ2-7
CDR3: SVEGGLAGATYEQY

V: TRBV27
J: TRBJ1-5
CDR3: ASSLLGAGNQPQH

V: TRBV13
J: TRBJ2-2
CDR3: ASRPGVNTGELF

V: TRBV19
J: TRBJ1-1
CDR3: ASAGGLTEAF

V: TRBV5-5
J: TRBJ1-2
CDR3: ASSLDKRAGYT

V: TRBV9
J: TRBJ2-5
CDR3: ASSANTGTGVQETQY

V: TRBV5-5
J: TRBJ1-5
CDR3: ASSLEYVSNQPQH

V: TRBV5-8
J: TRBJ2-5
CDR3: ASRGVSQETQY

V: TRBV5-1
J: TRBJ1-1
CDR3: ASSLTGQSNTEAF

V: TRBV29-1
J: TRBJ1-3
CDR3: SVGGSGNTIY

V: TRBV29-1
J: TRBJ2-5
CDR3: SALTGREETQY

V: TRBV5-1
J: TRBJ1-1
CDR3: ASSPFDLDTEAF

V: TRBV4-2
J: TRBJ2-5
CDR3: ASSQDGAPTAGGSRETQY

V: TRBV5-4
J: TRBJ2-3
CDR3: ASKGGYTDTQY

V: TRBV19
J: TRBJ2-7
CDR3: ASKWDLEAYEQY

V: TRBV5-5
J: TRBJ2-7
CDR3: ASTTTDNYEQY

V: TRBV21-1
J: TRBJ1-2
CDR3: ASLFRVAIFLCANYGYT

V: TRBV28
J: TRBJ2-1
CDR3: ASSSPAHLLAGGYNEQF

V: TRBV2
J: TRBJ2-7
CDR3: ASSEWDREVDEQY

V: TRBV7-2
J: TRBJ2-5
CDR3: ASSLEGLDQETQY

V: TRBV28
J: TRBJ2-2
CDR3: ASSVTGNTGELF

V: TRBV11-2
J: TRBJ2-1
CDR3: ASSLDHYNEQF

V: TRBV5-1
J: TRBJ1-2
CDR3: ASSLASGTPDGYT

V: TRBV6-1
J: TRBJ1-5
CDR3: ASSLPPGTRASNQPQH

V: TRBV12-3/TRBV12-4
J: TRBJ2-1
CDR3: ASSLRGGSYNEQF

V: TRBV20-1
J: TRBJ2-2
CDR3: SADRGEGTGELF

V: TRBV6-5
J: TRBJ2-6
CDR3: ATKRGGDANVLT

V: TRBV6-2/TRBV6-3
J: TRBJ2-3
CDR3: ASSPGSSGTFNVPTDTQY